This entry concerns a single TCR beta chain. This clonotype was seen only a few times. Its antigen specificity is not known. No clone much larger than this one lies a single base away; base qualities are absent. The meaning of the sample's time point label: sample taken at primary tumor resection. Whole RNA extracted from tumor and nontumor lung tissue, or from cryopreserved PBMC samples, was used for TCR sequencing without cell sorting. Donors were under 95 patients with early-stage, untreated non-small cell lung cancer from the lung TRACERx cohort. Patients were selected for TCR sequencing only if sufficient RNA was available from at least two tumor regions. Library generation was performed with 5' RACE. TCRdb lists the instrument as NextSeq 500. In the TCR library protocol, a unique molecular identifier was attached to each TCR cDNA molecule so that PCR and sequencing errors could be corrected. Per the source publication's procedure: TCR identification, UMI-based error correction and CDR3 extraction were performed with Decombinator tools. Expanded TCRs were defined as those above a frequency of 2 per 1,000, corresponding to the top 1% of the tumor frequency distribution. Rényi diversity was computed with the R vegan package after subsampling each repertoire 100 times to 5,000 TCRs. CDR3 similarity networks were built from amino acid triplet string-kernel similarity, with CDR3s being connected when pairwise similarity was above 0.82. TCRdb reprocessed the public reads (quality trimming at Q25 with fastp, clone calling with MiXCR) and kept in-frame beta chains. Rows with a matching CDR3 protein are joined into one entry that keeps the most common DNA and genes. The V and J calls and clone size come from TCRdb's table, not from the authors' own analysis. In all, the sample holds around 92,000 distinct CDR3 sequences, and 9.5% to 15% of those were seen once. The ten largest make up approximately 39% of the sample.

V lost 1 base and J lost 7 bases; the stretch between them is 20 bases long. Spanning cysteine to phenylalanine, the CDR3 consists of 17 amino acids. Solely the CDR3 DNA is kept, with 51 bases framed from the first base. The germline V gene (reference sequence) supplies CDR1 SEHNR and CDR2 FQNEAQ. These data are taken from a study of spatial heterogeneity in lung cancer (dated by TCRdb to between 2019 and 2020). Looking at the study overall: Beta-chain transcripts were consistently detected in greater numbers than alpha-chain transcripts, which likely reflects a higher abundance of beta-chain transcripts. In the raw uncorrected reads, each unique combination of TCR and UMI appeared on average more than ten times. In non-small cell lung cancer, the study quantitatively compared TCR alpha and beta repertoires across several tumor regions, matched nontumor lung, and blood. The study linked features of the TCR repertoire to counts of nonsynonymous mutations, which were determined by whole-exome sequencing of tumor tissue. Both alpha and beta chains were TCR-sequenced in approximately 220 tumor regions, 64 matched nontumor lung samples and roughly 50 PBMC samples obtained at surgery. What the authors observed across the whole study: Ubiquitous expanded tumor TCRs were detected in blood more often at tumor resection than at routine follow-up. Confirming at a functional level the hypothesis that regional TCRs recognize regional mutations was considered to require additional single-cell paired TCR alpha and beta sequencing.

The chain couples TRBV7-9 to TRBJ2-4; the D segment could be TRBD2, given 6 matching bases. This TCR was recovered from a male donor with early-stage non-small cell lung cancer. This sample comprised PBMCs, obtained at surgery. The encoded CDR3 is CASSLVIPGAGGNIQYF. DNA sequence: TGTGCCAGCAGCTTAGTGATTCCCGGGGCTGGAGGGAACATTCAGTACTTC.